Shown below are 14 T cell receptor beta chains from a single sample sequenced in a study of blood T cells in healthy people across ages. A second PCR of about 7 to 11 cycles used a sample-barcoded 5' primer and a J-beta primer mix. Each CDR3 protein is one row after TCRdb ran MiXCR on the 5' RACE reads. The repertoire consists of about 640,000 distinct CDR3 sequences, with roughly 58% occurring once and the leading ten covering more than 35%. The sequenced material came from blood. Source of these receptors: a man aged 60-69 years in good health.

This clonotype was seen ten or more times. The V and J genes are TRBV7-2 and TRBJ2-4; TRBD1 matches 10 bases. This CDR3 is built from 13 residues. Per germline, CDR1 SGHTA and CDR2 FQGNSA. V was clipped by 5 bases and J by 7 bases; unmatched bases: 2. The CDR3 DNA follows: TGTGCCAGCAGCCGGGACAGGGGTAACATTCAGTACTTC. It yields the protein CASSRDRGNIQYF.

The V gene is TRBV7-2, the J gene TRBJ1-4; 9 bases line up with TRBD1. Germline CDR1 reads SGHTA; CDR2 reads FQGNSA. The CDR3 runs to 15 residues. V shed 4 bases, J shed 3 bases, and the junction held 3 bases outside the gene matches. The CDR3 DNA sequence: TGTGCCAGCAGCTCGACAGGGGGGTCTAATGAAAAACTGTTTTTT. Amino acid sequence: CASSSTGGSNEKLFF.

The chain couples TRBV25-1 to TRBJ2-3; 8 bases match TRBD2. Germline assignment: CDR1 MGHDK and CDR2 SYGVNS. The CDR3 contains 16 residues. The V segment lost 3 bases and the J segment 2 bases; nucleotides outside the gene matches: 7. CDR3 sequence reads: CASSDSGLATTDTQYF. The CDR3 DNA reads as TGTGCCAGCAGTGACTCAGGACTAGCCACCACAGATACGCAGTATTTT. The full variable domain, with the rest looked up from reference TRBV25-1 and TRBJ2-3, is EADIYQTPRYLVIGTGKKITLECSQTMGHDKMYWYQQDPGMELHLIHYSYGVNSTEKGDLSSESTVSRIRTEHFPLTLESARPSHTSQYLCASSDSGLATTDTQYFGPGTRLTVL.

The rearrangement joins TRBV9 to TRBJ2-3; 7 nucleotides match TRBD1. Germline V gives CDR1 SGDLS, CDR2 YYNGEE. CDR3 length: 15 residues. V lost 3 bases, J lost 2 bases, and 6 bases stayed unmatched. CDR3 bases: TGTGCCAGCAGCGAGACAGGGCGATCCACAGATACGCAGTATTTT. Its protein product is CASSETGRSTDTQYF.

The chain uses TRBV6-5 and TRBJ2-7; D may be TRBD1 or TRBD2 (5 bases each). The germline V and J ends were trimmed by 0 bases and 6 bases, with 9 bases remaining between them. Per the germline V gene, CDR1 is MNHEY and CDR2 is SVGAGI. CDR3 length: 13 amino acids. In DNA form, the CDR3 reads TGTGCCAGCAGTTACTCCCGTGGGGGCGAGCAGTACTTC. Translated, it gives CASSYSRGGEQYF.

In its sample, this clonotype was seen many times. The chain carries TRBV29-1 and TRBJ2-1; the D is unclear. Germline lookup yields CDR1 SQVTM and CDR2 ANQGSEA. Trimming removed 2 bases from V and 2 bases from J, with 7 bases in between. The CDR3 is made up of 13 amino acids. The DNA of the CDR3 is TGCAGCGTTGAAATCTGGACCTACAATGAGCAGTTCTTC. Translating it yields CSVEIWTYNEQFF.

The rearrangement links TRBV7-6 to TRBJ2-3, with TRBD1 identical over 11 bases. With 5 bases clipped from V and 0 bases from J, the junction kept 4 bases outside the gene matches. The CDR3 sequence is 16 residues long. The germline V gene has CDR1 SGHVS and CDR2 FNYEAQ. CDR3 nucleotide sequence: TGTGCCAGCAGCGCAGGGACAGGGGGGAGCACAGATACGCAGTATTTT. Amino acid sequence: CASSAGTGGSTDTQYF.

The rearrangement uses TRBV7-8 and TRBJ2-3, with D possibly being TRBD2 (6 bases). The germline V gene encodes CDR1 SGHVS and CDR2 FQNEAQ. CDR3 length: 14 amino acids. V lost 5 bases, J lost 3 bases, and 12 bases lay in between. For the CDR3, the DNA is TGTGCCAGCAGCCCCTGGGCGGGAACAGATACGCAGTATTTT. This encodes CASSPWAGTDTQYF.

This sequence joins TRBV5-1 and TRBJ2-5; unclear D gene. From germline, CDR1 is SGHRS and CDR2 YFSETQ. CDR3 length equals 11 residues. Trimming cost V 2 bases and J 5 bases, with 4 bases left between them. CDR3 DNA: TGCGCCAGCAGCTTTACGGAGACCCAGTACTTC. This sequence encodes CASSFTETQYF. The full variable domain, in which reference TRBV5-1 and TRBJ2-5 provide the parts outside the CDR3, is KAGVTQTPRYLIKTRGQQVTLSCSPISGHRSVSWYQQTPGQGLQFLFEYFSETQRNKGNFPGRFSGRQFSNSRSEMNVSTLELGDSALYLCASSFTETQYFGPGTRLLVL.

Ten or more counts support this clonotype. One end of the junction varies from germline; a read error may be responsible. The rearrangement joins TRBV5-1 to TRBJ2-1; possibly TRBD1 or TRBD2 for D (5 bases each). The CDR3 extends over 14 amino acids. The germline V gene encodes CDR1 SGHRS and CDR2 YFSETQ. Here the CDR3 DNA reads TGTGCCAGCAGTCCTGGGGGAAGCTACAATGAGCAGTTCTTC. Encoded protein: CASSPGGSYNEQFF.

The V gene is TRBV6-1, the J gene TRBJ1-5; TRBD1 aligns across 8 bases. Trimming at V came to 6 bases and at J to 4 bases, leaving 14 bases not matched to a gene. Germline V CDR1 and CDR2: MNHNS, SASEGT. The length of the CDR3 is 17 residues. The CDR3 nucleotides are TGTGCCAGCAGGCCCACAGGGGGTCTCTGGATTAATCAGCCCCAGCATTTT. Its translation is CASRPTGGLWINQPQHF.

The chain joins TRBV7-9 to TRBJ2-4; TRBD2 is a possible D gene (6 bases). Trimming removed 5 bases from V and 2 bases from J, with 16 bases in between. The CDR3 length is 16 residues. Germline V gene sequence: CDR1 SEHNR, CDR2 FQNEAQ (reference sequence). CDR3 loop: CASSPGLRIPKNIQYF. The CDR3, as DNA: TGTGCCAGCAGCCCGGGACTCCGGATCCCCAAAAACATTCAGTACTTC.

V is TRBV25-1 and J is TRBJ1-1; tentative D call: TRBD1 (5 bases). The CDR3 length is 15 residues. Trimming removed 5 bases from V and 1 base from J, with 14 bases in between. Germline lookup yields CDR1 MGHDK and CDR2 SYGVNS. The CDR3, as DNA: TGTGCCAGCAGTCAGGGCGCGGGCGGGAACACTGAAGCTTTCTTT. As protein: CASSQGAGGNTEAFF.

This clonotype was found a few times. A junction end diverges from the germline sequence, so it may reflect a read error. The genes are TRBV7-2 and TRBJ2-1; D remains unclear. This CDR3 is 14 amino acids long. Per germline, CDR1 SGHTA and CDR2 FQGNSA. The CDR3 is CASSLESPYHEQFF. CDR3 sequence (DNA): TGTGCCAGCAGCTTAGAATCCCCCTACCATGAGCAGTTCTTC.